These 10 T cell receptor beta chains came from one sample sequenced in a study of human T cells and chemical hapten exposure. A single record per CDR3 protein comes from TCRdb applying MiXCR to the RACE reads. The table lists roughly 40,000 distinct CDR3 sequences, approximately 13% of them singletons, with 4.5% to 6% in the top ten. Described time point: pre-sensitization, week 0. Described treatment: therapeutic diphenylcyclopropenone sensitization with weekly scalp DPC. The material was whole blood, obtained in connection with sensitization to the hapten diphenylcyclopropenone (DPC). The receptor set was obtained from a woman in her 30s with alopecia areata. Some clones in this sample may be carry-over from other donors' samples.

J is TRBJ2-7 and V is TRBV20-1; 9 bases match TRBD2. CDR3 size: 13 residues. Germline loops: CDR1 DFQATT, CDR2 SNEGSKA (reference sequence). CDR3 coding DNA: TGCAGCGTAGCGGGAGTGGGCCCCTACGAGCAGTACTTC. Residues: CSVAGVGPYEQYF.

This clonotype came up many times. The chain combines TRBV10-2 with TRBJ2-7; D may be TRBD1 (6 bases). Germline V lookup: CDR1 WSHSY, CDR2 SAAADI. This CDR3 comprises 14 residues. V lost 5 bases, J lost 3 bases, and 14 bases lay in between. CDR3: CASSNRGTGYEQYF. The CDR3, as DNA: TGCGCCAGCAGTAATAGGGGGACGGGCTACGAGCAGTACTTC.

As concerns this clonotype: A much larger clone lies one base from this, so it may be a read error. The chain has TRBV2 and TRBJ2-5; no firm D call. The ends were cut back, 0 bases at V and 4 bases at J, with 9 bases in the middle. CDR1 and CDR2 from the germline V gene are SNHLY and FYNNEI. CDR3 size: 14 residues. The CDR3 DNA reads TGTGCCAGCAGTGAAGCGGCGATAACAGAGACCCAGTACTTC. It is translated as CASSEAAITETQYF. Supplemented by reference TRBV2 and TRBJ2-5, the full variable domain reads EPEVTQTPSHQVTQMGQEVILRCVPISNHLYFYWYRQILGQKVEFLVSFYNNEISEKSEIFDDQFSVERPDGSNFTLKIRSTKLEDSAMYFCASSEAAITETQYFGPGTRLLVL.

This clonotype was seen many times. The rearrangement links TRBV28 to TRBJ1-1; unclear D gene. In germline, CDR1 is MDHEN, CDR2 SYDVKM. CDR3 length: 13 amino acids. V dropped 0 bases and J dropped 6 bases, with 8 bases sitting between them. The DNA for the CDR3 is TGTGCCAGCAGTTTATGGTTTACAGCTGAAGCTTTCTTT. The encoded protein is CASSLWFTAEAFF. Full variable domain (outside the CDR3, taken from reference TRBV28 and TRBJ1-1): DVKVTQSSRYLVKRTGEKVFLECVQDMDHENMFWYRQDPGLGLRLIYFSYDVKMKEKGDIPEGYSVSREKKERFSLILESASTNQTSMYLCASSLWFTAEAFFGQGTRLTVV.

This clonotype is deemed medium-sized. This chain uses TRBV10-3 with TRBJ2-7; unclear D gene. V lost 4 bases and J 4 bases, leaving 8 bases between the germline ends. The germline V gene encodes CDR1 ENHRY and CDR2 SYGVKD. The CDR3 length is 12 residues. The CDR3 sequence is CAISGAEYEQYF. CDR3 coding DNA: TGTGCCATCAGTGGGGCGGAGTACGAGCAGTACTTC.

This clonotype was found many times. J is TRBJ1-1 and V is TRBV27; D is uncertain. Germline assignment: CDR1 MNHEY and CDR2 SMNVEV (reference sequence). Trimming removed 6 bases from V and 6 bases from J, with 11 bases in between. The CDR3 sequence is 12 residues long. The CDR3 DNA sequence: TGTGCCAGCAGAGGAATTACGTCTGAAGCTTTCTTT. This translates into CASRGITSEAFF.

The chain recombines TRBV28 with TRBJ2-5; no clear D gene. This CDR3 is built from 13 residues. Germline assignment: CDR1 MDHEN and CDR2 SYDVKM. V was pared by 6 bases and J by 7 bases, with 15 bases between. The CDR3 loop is CASRSFTPPTQYF. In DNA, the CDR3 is TGTGCCAGCAGATCCTTTACACCGCCGACCCAGTACTTC.

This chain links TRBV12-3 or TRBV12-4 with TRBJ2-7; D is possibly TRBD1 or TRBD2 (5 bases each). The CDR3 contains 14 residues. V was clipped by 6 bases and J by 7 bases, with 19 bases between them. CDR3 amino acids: CASRPSRDRGEQYF. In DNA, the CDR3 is TGTGCCAGCAGACCCTCCCGGGACCGCGGGGAGCAGTACTTC.

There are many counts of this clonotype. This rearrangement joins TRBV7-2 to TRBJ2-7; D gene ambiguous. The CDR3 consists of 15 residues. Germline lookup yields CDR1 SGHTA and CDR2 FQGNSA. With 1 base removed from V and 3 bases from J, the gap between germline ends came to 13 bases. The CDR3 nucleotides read TGTGCCAGCAGCTTAGATTCTGGTATATACTACGAGCAGTACTTC. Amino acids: CASSLDSGIYYEQYF. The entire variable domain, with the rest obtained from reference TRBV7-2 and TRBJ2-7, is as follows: GAGVSQSPSNKVTEKGKDVELRCDPISGHTALYWYRQSLGQGLEFLIYFQGNSAPDKSGLPSDRFSAERTGGSVSTLTIQRTQQEDSAVYLCASSLDSGIYYEQYFGPGTRLTVT.

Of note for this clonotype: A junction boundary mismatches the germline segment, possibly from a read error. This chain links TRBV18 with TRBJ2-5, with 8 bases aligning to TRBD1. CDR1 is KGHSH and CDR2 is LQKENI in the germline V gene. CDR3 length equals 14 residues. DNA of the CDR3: TGTGTCAGCTCACCAGGACAGGGTCGAGAGACCCAGTACTTC. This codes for CVSSPGQGRETQYF.